This TCR beta chain was sequenced for a study of post-analysis software for immune sequencing data. Overall study results and limits: There was significantly lower normalized Chao1 diversity in multiple sclerosis patients than in controls.

Regarding this clonotype: No antigen is known for it.

TCR beta cDNA libraries included unique molecular identifiers. Input populations of roughly 0.9 to 10 million T cells gave rise to approximately 480,000 cDNA molecules. TCRdb reanalysed the PCR reads using MiXCR and keeps one entry per CDR3 protein. This table holds 600,000 to 700,000 distinct CDR3 sequences, 55% to 60% found once. The specimen was blood. This TCR was recovered from a girl aged 2-10 years with multiple sclerosis.

The CDR3 DNA reads TGTGCCAGCGGACTTAGCGGGGAGACCCAGTACTTC. Protein sequence: CASGLSGETQYF. V gene TRBV12-3 or TRBV12-4 combines with J gene TRBJ2-7; 7 nucleotides agree with TRBD2. The assigned J gene may be wrong: the sequence end matches TRBJ2-5 better. The CDR3 consists of 12 residues.